The clone carrying this T cell receptor beta chain was observed a single time. Per the authors' pipeline: From reference gene primer amplification, estimates of nucleated cell counts were derived. The data were produced by immunoSEQ multiplex PCR, yet TCRdb's version contains in-frame clones alone and is incomplete. V, J and clone size derive from that table, while D and trimming were established from the DNA sequence. The table lists 30,000 or so clones, over 80% of them singletons, with over 8% in the top ten. These data belong to a study of blood T cell repertoires in COVID-19. Overall study context: Sources were T cells, B-cell-depleted T cells, or PBMCs; the material itself was cDNA or gDNA.

Material for sequencing was peripheral blood. This receptor was identified in a human donor with active COVID-19. The donor label of this sample is uncertain.

The CDR3 bases are TGTGCCAGCAGTTACTCGTCTAGCGGGAGTACCAATGAGCAGTTCTTC. Encoded protein: CASSYSSSGSTNEQFF. This chain joins TRBV6-5 and TRBJ2-1; TRBD2 matches 10 bases. V trimming: 0 bases; J trimming: 6 bases; junction bases outside the gene matches: 5. CDR3 size: 16 residues. CDR1 and CDR2 (germline): MNHEY, SVGAGI.